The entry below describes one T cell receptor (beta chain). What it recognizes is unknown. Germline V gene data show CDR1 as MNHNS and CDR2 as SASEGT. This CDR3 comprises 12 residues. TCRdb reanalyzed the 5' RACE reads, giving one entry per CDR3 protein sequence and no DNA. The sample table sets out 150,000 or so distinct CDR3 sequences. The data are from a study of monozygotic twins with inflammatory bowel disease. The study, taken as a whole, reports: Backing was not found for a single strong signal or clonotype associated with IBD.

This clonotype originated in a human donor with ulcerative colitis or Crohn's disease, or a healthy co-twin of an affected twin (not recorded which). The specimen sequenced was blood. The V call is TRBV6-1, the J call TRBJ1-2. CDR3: CAIMTDYYGYTF.